This T cell receptor (beta chain) was recovered during a study of control samples from healthy donors and cancer patients. Assay used: immunoSEQ multiplex PCR; TCRdb lists only in-frame clones, some missing. The sample contains some 190,000 clones, over 80% of which appear only once. After removal of 4 bases from V and 6 bases from J, the junction contained 12 bases not matched to a gene. This CDR3 region has 16 residues. Germline V lookup: CDR1 KGHSH, CDR2 LQKENI. The sample taken for sequencing was blood. This chain connects TRBV18 to TRBJ1-2; 9 bases agree with TRBD1. The TCR comes from a young man in good health. This CDR3 reads CASSLGQGPSRDGYTF. DNA of the CDR3: TGTGCCAGCTCACTCGGACAGGGGCCTTCGCGGGATGGCTACACCTTC.